This T cell receptor (beta chain) derives from a study of breast tumors, draining lymph nodes, adjacent tissues. Study conclusions and caveats: Findings are consistent with lymph node origin and intratumoral expansion of most tumor T cells. Tumor repertoires ranked between lymph nodes and nontumor tissue in diversity, with V and J gene preferences. Tumor T cell lymph node origin was a supported hypothesis, not proven.

TCRdb recomputed calls from the multiplex PCR reads with MiXCR, one row per CDR3 protein. The data show 170,000 or so distinct CDR3 sequences, around a third seen once. Axillary draining lymph nodes of breast cancer patients supplied the node samples. Germline V gene sequence: CDR1 SEHNR, CDR2 FQNEAQ (reference sequence). The V segment lost 1 base and the J segment 7 bases; nucleotides outside the gene matches: 0. The CDR3 length is 12 residues. With respect to this clonotype: The antigen is not known.

The receptor was isolated from a female donor with breast cancer. Some clones in this sample may be carry-over from other donors' samples. The sequenced sample consisted of axillary lymph node tissue. The chain links TRBV7-9 to TRBJ2-5, with 7 bases identical to TRBD1. The CDR3 DNA is TGTGCCAGCAGCTTAGGGACAGGGACCCAGTACTTC. Translating it yields CASSLGTGTQYF.